This T cell receptor (beta chain) was sequenced for a study of control samples from healthy donors and cancer patients. This CDR3 is 14 amino acids long. Germline V gene data show CDR1 as MGHDK and CDR2 as SYGVNS. The V gene end was trimmed by 3 bases and the J gene end by 3 bases; junction bases not matched to a gene: 0. This clone is large by share. Sequenced by immunoSEQ multiplex PCR; TCRdb stores in-frame clones only, minus some. The sample lists 350,000 to 450,000 clones, 80% to 95% occurring once. The sequence came from a man aged 40-49 years with head and neck cancer. The sequenced material came from PBMCs. The chain is built from TRBV25-1 and TRBJ2-2; 8 positions match TRBD1. CDR3 sequence (DNA): TGTGCCAGCAGTGAGGGACAGGACACCGGGGAGCTGTTTTTT. Residues: CASSEGQDTGELFF.